Listed below are T cell receptor beta chains from one sample, sequenced in a study of T cells after yellow fever vaccination. TCRdb re-derived calls from the 5' RACE reads in MiXCR, one entry per CDR3 protein. There are about 74,000 distinct CDR3 sequences in the sample; approximately 7% occur only once, and 35% lies in the top ten. The sequenced sample was CD8+ T cells sorted from PBMCs, obtained 5 days after the first yellow fever vaccination. The receptors come from a man between 18 and 35 years old who received the YFV17D yellow fever vaccine. Each CDR3 is given with its conserved first and last residue. A D gene is named only where the DNA matches it firmly. Clone size is shown for a subset of rows, as once, few, many or a class of expanded clone.

V gene: TRBV4-1; D gene: .; clone size: few; J gene: TRBJ1-3; CDR3 DNA: TGCGCCAGCAGCCAAAACACAGGGAACTCTGGAAACACCATATATTTT; CDR3 protein: CASSQNTGNSGNTIYF
V gene: TRBV5-1; D gene: .; clone size: many; J gene: TRBJ2-1; CDR3 DNA: TGCGCCAGCAGCCCAAAGGACCAGAGCTCCTACAATGAGCAGTTCTTC; CDR3 protein: CASSPKDQSSYNEQFF
V gene: TRBV20-1; D gene: .; clone size: few; J gene: TRBJ1-1; CDR3 DNA: TGCAGTGCTAGCCCGACAGACCTCTCCCGGGGAACTGAAGCTTTCTTT; CDR3 protein: CSASPTDLSRGTEAFF
V gene: TRBV4-1; D gene: .; clone size: many; J gene: TRBJ2-4; CDR3 DNA: TGCGCCAGCAGCCGAAGCGCGGACTCATTAAACATTCAGTACTTC; CDR3 protein: CASSRSADSLNIQYF
V gene: TRBV7-9; D gene: .; clone size: .; J gene: TRBJ2-1; CDR3 DNA: TGTGCCAGCAGTCGAAGTTATGGGGAAAATGAGCAGTTCTTC; CDR3 protein: CASSRSYGENEQFF
V gene: TRBV9; D gene: TRBD2; clone size: .; J gene: TRBJ2-5; CDR3 DNA: TGTGCCAGCAGCGTCCTAGCGGGGCGGGAGACCCAGTACTTC; CDR3 protein: CASSVLAGRETQYF
V gene: TRBV27; D gene: .; clone size: many; J gene: TRBJ2-1; CDR3 DNA: TGTGCCAGCAGTTTTGGGCAGGGACCCTTCAATGAGCAGTTCTTC; CDR3 protein: CASSFGQGPFNEQFF
V gene: TRBV27; D gene: .; clone size: many; J gene: TRBJ2-7; CDR3 DNA: TGTGCCAGCAGTGCTACGAGTACCTACGAGCAGTACTTC; CDR3 protein: CASSATSTYEQYF
V gene: TRBV5-6; D gene: .; clone size: many; J gene: TRBJ2-3; CDR3 DNA: TGTGCCAGCAGCTTGGAAAGACTAGACCGGATTAATACGCAGTATTTT; CDR3 protein: CASSLERLDRINTQYF
V gene: TRBV12-3/TRBV12-4; D gene: .; clone size: many; J gene: TRBJ2-2; CDR3 DNA: TGTGCCAGCAGTTTAAGGGGGGTTGGCACCGGGGAGCTGTTTTTT; CDR3 protein: CASSLRGVGTGELFF
V gene: TRBV4-3; D gene: TRBD2; clone size: few; J gene: TRBJ2-7; CDR3 DNA: TGCGCCAGCAGCCCTAAGACTAGCGGGGGCTACGAGCAGTACTTC; CDR3 protein: CASSPKTSGGYEQYF
V gene: TRBV9; D gene: TRBD2; clone size: .; J gene: TRBJ2-5; CDR3 DNA: TGTGCCAGCAGCGTAGGTGGTAGCGGGGCTCAAGAGACCCAGTACTTC; CDR3 protein: CASSVGGSGAQETQYF
V gene: TRBV6-1; D gene: TRBD1; clone size: many; J gene: TRBJ2-5; CDR3 DNA: TGTGCCAGTAGTGGTTCAGGGGGTTATAAGAAGACCCAGTACTTC; CDR3 protein: CASSGSGGYKKTQYF
V gene: TRBV6-4; D gene: .; clone size: .; J gene: TRBJ2-5; CDR3 DNA: TGTGCCAGCAGTGACTCCGCAGGGGAAGGGGAGACCCAGTACTTC; CDR3 protein: CASSDSAGEGETQYF
V gene: TRBV13; D gene: TRBD2; clone size: .; J gene: TRBJ2-3; CDR3 DNA: TGTGCCAGCAGCTCCACTAGCGGGGGGCACGTAGATACGCAGTATTTT; CDR3 protein: CASSSTSGGHVDTQYF
V gene: TRBV7-9; D gene: .; clone size: .; J gene: TRBJ2-7; CDR3 DNA: TGTGCCAGCAGCTCTTTTCCCTACGAGCAGTACTTC; CDR3 protein: CASSSFPYEQYF
V gene: TRBV13; D gene: .; clone size: .; J gene: TRBJ2-5; CDR3 DNA: TGTGCCAGCAGCTTCCGACAGATCCAAGAGACCCAGTACTTC; CDR3 protein: CASSFRQIQETQYF
V gene: TRBV11-2; D gene: TRBD2; clone size: .; J gene: TRBJ2-5; CDR3 DNA: TGTGCCAGCAGCTCAACCGCGACACTAGCGGGGCCTGAGGAGACCCAGTACTTC; CDR3 protein: CASSSTATLAGPEETQYF
V gene: TRBV7-9; D gene: TRBD1; clone size: many; J gene: TRBJ1-3; CDR3 DNA: TGTGCCAGCAGCCGGACAGGGGCTGGAAACACCATATATTTT; CDR3 protein: CASSRTGAGNTIYF
V gene: TRBV20-1; D gene: .; clone size: many; J gene: TRBJ2-7; CDR3 DNA: TGCAGTGCTGACACCGGGGACTCCTACGAGCAGTACTTC; CDR3 protein: CSADTGDSYEQYF